The present entry profiles one T cell receptor (beta chain) with its context. The antigen is not known. Germline V gene data show CDR1 as MGHRA and CDR2 as YSYEKL. V was trimmed by 5 bases and J by 0 bases, leaving 11 bases between them. This CDR3 is built from 15 residues. Positive CCR7 selection of CD45RO-negative cells yielded the naive CD8 cells, and terminally differentiated effector memory CD45RA+ cells were excluded. Sequenced by immunoSEQ multiplex PCR; TCRdb stores in-frame clones only, minus some. The table shows around 2,000,000 clones, with about 95% occurring only once. This sample is drawn from a study of shared clonotypes between healthy human individuals. Study results and caveats: Against clonotypes common to all four donors, non-shared ones had lower generation probabilities. The authors expected sequencing depth to affect clonotype sharing among donors.

The rearrangement uses TRBV4-1 and TRBJ1-5; weak D call: TRBD1 (5 bases). The sequencing sample was made of naive CD8+ T cells sorted from blood. This TCR was sampled from a young man in good health. The CDR3 sequence: CASSIWGDSNQPQHF. The CDR3 region has the DNA TGCGCCAGCAGCATTTGGGGGGATAGCAATCAGCCCCAGCATTTT.